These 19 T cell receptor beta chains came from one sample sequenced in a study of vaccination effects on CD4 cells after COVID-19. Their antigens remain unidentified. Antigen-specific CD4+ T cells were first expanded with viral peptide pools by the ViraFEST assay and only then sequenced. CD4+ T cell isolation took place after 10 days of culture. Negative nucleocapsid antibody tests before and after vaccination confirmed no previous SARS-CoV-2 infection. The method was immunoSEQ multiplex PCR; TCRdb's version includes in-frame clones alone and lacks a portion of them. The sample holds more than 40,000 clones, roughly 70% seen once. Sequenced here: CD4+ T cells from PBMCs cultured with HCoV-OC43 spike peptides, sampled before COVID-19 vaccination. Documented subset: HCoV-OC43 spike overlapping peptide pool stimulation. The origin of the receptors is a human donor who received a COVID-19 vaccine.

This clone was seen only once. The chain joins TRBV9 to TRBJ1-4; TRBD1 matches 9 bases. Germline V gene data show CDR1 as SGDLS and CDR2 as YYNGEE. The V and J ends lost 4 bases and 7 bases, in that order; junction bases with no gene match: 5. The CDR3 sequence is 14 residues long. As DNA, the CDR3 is TGTGCCAGCAGCCAGGGACAGGGCACTGAAAAACTGTTTTTT. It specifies CASSQGQGTEKLFF.

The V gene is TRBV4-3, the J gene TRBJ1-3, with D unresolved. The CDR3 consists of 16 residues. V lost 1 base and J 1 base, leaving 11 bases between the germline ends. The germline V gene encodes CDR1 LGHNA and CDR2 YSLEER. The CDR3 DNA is TGCGCCAGCAGCCAAGGAAATGGGGTGTCTGGAAACACCATATATTTT. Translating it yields CASSQGNGVSGNTIYF.

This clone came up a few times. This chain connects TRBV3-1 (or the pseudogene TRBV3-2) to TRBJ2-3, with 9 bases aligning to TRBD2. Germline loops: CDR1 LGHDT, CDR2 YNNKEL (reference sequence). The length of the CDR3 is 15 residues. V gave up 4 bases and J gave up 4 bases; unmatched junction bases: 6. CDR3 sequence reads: CASSPGLAGSDTQYF. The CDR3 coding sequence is TGTGCCAGCAGCCCGGGACTAGCAGGGTCAGATACGCAGTATTTT.

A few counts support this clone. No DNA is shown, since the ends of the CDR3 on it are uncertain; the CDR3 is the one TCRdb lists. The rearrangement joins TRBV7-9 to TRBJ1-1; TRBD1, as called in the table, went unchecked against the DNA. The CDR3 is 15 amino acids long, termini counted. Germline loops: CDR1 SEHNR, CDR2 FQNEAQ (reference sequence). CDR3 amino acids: CASSFGTGANTEAFF.

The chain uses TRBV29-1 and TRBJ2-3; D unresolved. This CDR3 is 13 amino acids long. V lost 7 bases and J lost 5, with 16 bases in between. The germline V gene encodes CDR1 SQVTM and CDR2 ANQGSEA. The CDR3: CSGSPIVGDTQYF. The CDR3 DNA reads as TGCAGCGGATCCCCGATTGTGGGAGATACGCAGTATTTT.

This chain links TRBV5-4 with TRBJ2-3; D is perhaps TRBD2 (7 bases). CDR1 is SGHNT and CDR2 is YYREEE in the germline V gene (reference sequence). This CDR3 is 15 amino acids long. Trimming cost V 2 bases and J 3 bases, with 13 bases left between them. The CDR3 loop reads CASSLGGLHTDTQYF. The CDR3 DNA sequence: TGTGCCAGCAGCTTAGGGGGACTACATACAGATACGCAGTATTTT.

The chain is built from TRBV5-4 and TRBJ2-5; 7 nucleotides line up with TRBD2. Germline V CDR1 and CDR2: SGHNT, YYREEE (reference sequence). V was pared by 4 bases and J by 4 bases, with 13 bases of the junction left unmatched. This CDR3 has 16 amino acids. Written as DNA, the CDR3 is TGTGCCAGCAGCACCCGAATGGGCGGGAGTGGAGAGACCCAGTACTTC. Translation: CASSTRMGGSGETQYF. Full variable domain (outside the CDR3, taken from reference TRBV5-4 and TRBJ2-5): ETGVTQSPTHLIKTRGQQVTLRCSSQSGHNTVSWYQQALGQGPQFIFQYYREEENGRGNFPPRFSGLQFPNYSSELNVNALELDDSALYLCASSTRMGGSGETQYFGPGTRLLVL.

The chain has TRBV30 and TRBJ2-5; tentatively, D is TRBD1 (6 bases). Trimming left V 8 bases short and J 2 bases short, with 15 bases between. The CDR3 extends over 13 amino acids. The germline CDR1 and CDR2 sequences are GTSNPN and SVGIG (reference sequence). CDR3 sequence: CAGGRHLQETQYF. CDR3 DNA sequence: TGTGCCGGGGGCCGGCATCTACAAGAGACCCAGTACTTC.

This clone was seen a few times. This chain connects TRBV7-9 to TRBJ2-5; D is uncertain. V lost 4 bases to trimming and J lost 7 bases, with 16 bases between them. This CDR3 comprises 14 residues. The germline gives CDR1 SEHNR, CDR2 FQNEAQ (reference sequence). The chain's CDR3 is CASSYNTAIGTQYF. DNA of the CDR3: TGTGCCAGCAGCTATAACACCGCAATTGGGACCCAGTACTTC.

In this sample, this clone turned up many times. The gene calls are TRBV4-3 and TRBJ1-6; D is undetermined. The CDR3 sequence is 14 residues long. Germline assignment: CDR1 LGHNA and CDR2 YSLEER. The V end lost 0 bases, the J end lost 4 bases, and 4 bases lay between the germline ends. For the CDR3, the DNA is TGCGCCAGCAGCCAAGACCAGTATAATTCACCCCTCCACTTT. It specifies CASSQDQYNSPLHF.

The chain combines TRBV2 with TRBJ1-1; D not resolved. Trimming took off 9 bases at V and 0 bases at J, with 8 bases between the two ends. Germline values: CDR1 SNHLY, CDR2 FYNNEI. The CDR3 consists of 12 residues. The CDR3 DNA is TGTGCCAGTCGACGGATGAACACTGAAGCTTTCTTT. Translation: CASRRMNTEAFF.

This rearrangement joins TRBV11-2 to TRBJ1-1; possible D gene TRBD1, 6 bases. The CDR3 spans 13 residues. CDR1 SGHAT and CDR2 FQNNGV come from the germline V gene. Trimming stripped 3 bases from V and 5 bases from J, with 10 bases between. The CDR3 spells CASSFQGNTEAFF. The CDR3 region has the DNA TGTGCCAGCAGCTTTCAGGGGAATACTGAAGCTTTCTTT. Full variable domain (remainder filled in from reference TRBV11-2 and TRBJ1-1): EAGVAQSPRYKIIEKRQSVAFWCNPISGHATLYWYQQILGQGPKLLIQFQNNGVVDDSQLPKDRFSAERLKGVDSTLKIQPAKLEDSAVYLCASSFQGNTEAFFGQGTRLTVV.

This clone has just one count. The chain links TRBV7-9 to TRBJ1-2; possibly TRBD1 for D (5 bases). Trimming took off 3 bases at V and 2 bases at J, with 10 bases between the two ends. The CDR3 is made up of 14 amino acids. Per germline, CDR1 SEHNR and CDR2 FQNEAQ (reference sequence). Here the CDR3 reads CASSLGLENYGYTF. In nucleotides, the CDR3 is TGTGCCAGCAGCTTGGGACTAGAAAACTATGGCTACACCTTC.

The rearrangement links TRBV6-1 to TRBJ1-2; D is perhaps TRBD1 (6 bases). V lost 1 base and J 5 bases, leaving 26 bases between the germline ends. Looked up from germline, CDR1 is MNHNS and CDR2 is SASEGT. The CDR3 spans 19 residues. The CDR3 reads CASSEENPTTGFLGYGYTF. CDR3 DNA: TGTGCCAGCAGTGAAGAAAACCCTACAACAGGGTTTCTGGGGTATGGCTACACCTTC.

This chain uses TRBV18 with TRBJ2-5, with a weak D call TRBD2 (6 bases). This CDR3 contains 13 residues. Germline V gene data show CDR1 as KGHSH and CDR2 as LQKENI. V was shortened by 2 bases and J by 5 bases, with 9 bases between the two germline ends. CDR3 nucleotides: TGTGCCAGCTCACCAGGGACTGGGGAGACCCAGTACTTC. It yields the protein CASSPGTGETQYF.

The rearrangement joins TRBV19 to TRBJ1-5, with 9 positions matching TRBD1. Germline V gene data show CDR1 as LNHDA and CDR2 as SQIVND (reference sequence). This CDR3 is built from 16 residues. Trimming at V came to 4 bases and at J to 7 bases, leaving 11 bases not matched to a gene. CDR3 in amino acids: CASSTWTGVEVQPQHF. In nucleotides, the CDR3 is TGTGCCAGTAGTACCTGGACAGGGGTTGAGGTCCAGCCCCAGCATTTT. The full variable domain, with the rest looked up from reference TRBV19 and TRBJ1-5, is DGGITQSPKYLFRKEGQNVTLSCEQNLNHDAMYWYRQDPGQGLRLIYYSQIVNDFQKGDIAEGYSVSREKKESFPLTVTSAQKNPTAFYLCASSTWTGVEVQPQHFGDGTRLSIL.

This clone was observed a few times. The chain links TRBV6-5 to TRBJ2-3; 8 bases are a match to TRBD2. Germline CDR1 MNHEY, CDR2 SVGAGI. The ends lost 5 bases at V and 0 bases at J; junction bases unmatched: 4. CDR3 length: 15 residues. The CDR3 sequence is CASSLSSGSTDTQYF. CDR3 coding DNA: TGTGCCAGCAGTCTTTCTAGCGGGAGCACAGATACGCAGTATTTT.

The CDR3, as DNA: TGTGCCATCAGTGAGTACAGACCGAACTCCTACAATGAGCAGTTCTTC. Its translation is CAISEYRPNSYNEQFF. The chain joins TRBV10-3 to TRBJ2-1, with D unresolved. V was clipped by 1 base and J by 0 bases, with 10 bases between them. The CDR3 contains 16 residues. CDR1 is ENHRY and CDR2 is SYGVKD in the germline V gene.

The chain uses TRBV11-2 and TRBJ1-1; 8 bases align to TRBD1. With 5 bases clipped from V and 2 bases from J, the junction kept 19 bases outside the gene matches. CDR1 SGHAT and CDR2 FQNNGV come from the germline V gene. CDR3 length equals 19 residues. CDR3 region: CASSPRSKQGAALNTEAFF. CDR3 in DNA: TGTGCCAGCAGCCCAAGGAGTAAGCAGGGGGCGGCTTTAAACACTGAAGCTTTCTTT.